Below are 22 T cell receptor beta chains sequenced from a single sample in a study of blood T cell repertoires in COVID-19. Clones were read by immunoSEQ multiplex PCR, and TCRdb kept only the in-frame ones, dropping some. The sample holds around 140,000 clones; 84% are singletons and the top ten take more than 1.2%. The sample taken for sequencing was peripheral blood. Every receptor here comes from a man aged 55-75 years with acute or convalescent COVID-19.

In its sample, this clone was seen once. The sample contains more than one DNA sequence encoding this CDR3. The chain uses TRBV9 and TRBJ2-7; the match to TRBD2 covers 7 bases. This CDR3 has 14 residues. After removal of 0 bases from V and 2 bases from J, the junction contained 2 bases not matched to a gene. Germline CDR1 SGDLS, CDR2 YYNGEE. The CDR3 region has the DNA TGTGCCAGCAGCGTAGGCGGGAGTACCTACGAGCAGTACTTC. It encodes CASSVGGSTYEQYF.

In its sample, this clone was seen a few times. This chain joins TRBV3-1 (or the pseudogene TRBV3-2) and TRBJ2-1; a possible D gene is TRBD2 (6 bases). The CDR3 totals 14 residues. Germline CDR1 and CDR2: LGHDT and YNNKEL (reference sequence). Trimming took off 5 bases at V and 6 bases at J, with 14 bases between the two ends. The CDR3 nucleotides read TGTGCCAGCAGCTCCCGAGGACTACTCAATGAGCAGTTCTTC. It encodes CASSSRGLLNEQFF.

This rearrangement joins TRBV19 to TRBJ2-6, with a possible D match to TRBD2 (6 bases). The ends were cut back, 3 bases at V and 1 base at J, with 13 bases in the middle. The CDR3 consists of 17 residues. Germline V gene lookup returns CDR1 LNHDA and CDR2 SQIVND (reference sequence). CDR3 nucleotide sequence: TGTGCCAGTAGTATCCTAGGTGGAGGGTCTGGGGCCAACGTCCTGACTTTC. It translates to CASSILGGGSGANVLTF.

The chain links TRBV29-1 to TRBJ2-5; the match to TRBD1 covers 7 bases. The CDR3 spans 13 residues. V shed 8 bases, J shed 4 bases, and the junction held 10 bases outside the gene matches. Per germline, CDR1 SQVTM and CDR2 ANQGSEA. The CDR3 sequence: CSSAGPGGETQYF. The CDR3 DNA sequence: TGCAGCTCGGCCGGGCCAGGGGGAGAGACCCAGTACTTC. Looking up the rest from reference TRBV29-1 and TRBJ2-5 gives the full variable domain: SAVISQKPSRDICQRGTSLTIQCQVDSQVTMMFWYRQQPGQSLTLIATANQGSEATYESGFVIDKFPISRPNLTFSTLTVSNMSPEDSSIYLCSSAGPGGETQYFGPGTRLLVL.

This CDR3 reads CASSEGGGLGYTF. The CDR3 DNA follows: TGTGCCAGCAGTGAGGGCGGGGGGCTCGGCTACACCTTC. This chain connects TRBV6-1 to TRBJ1-2, with D maybe TRBD1 (6 bases). This CDR3 spans 13 amino acids. The V end lost 3 bases, the J end lost 8 bases, and 13 bases lay between the germline ends. Germline V gene data show CDR1 as MNHNS and CDR2 as SASEGT.

The chain carries TRBV27 and TRBJ1-5, with 7 bases matching TRBD1. Germline V CDR1 and CDR2: MNHEY, SMNVEV (reference sequence). J lost 3 bases, V lost 5 bases, and 10 bases had no gene match. The CDR3 runs 16 residues. The CDR3 region is CASSRSGTVSNQPQHF. The CDR3 DNA reads as TGTGCCAGCAGTCGATCCGGGACAGTATCCAATCAGCCCCAGCATTTT.

This clone occurred a few times. The chain has TRBV6-2 or TRBV6-3 and TRBJ2-3; TRBD2 aligns across 8 bases. This CDR3 has 18 residues. V trimming: 2 bases; J trimming: 3 bases; junction bases outside the gene matches: 13. Germline V lookup: CDR1 MNHEY, CDR2 SVGEGT. This chain's CDR3 is CASSYRPGLGPSTDTQYF. CDR3 sequence (DNA): TGTGCCAGCAGTTACCGGCCGGGACTAGGCCCTTCGACAGATACGCAGTATTTT.

The chain combines TRBV27 with TRBJ2-1; TRBD2 matches 12 bases. V shed 1 base and J 10 bases; nucleotides not matched to a gene: 8. Per germline, CDR1 MNHEY and CDR2 SMNVEV (reference sequence). The CDR3 is made up of 16 amino acids. DNA of the CDR3: TGTGCCAGCAGTTTATATAGGCTAGCGGGGGGGCAGGAGCAGTTCTTC. Amino acid sequence: CASSLYRLAGGQEQFF.

The CDR3 is CASSMRLGPYEQYF. The CDR3 region has the DNA TGTGCCAGTAGTATGCGGCTAGGCCCCTACGAGCAGTACTTC. The rearrangement uses TRBV19 and TRBJ2-7, with D unclear. The germline CDR1 and CDR2 sequences are LNHDA and SQIVND (reference sequence). This CDR3 region has 14 residues. The V and J ends lost 3 bases and 2 bases respectively, with 11 bases between them.

The chain recombines TRBV2 with TRBJ2-6; TRBD1 is a possible D gene (5 bases). V was shortened by 2 bases and J by 4 bases, with 18 bases between the two germline ends. This CDR3 contains 18 residues. CDR1 and CDR2 from the germline V gene are SNHLY and FYNNEI. The CDR3 DNA is TGTGCCAGCAGTGAACGGGCAGGGTGGTATCCCGGGGCCAACGTCCTGACTTTC. The encoded protein is CASSERAGWYPGANVLTF.

This rearrangement joins TRBV11-2 to TRBJ2-3; 8 positions agree with TRBD2. Germline lookup yields CDR1 SGHAT and CDR2 FQNNGV. The CDR3 loop spans 16 amino acids. V dropped 4 bases and J dropped 0; count of bases not matched to a gene: 6. CDR3: CASSSGLDPSTDTQYF. The CDR3 nucleotides read TGTGCCAGCAGCTCGGGACTAGACCCCAGCACAGATACGCAGTATTTT.

This clone appeared a single time. The V call is TRBV5-4, the J call TRBJ2-7, with D possibly matching TRBD1 (5 bases). Germline assignment: CDR1 SGHNT and CDR2 YYREEE (reference sequence). This CDR3 comprises 14 residues. V lost 5 bases and J 6 bases, leaving 18 bases between the germline ends. Written as DNA, the CDR3 is TGTGCCAGCAGGACGGACATAATCGACGCCGAGCAGTACTTC. It specifies CASRTDIIDAEQYF.

This chain connects TRBV12-3 or TRBV12-4 to TRBJ1-1; D might be TRBD1 (5 bases). This CDR3 is 13 amino acids long. Trimming pared 7 bases from V and 1 base from J, leaving 10 bases between. CDR3 in DNA: TGTGCCAGCACCGGGGGGGGGAACACTGAAGCTTTCTTT. Translating gives CASTGGGNTEAFF.

The chain has TRBV9 and TRBJ2-7; D is ambiguous. The germline V gene encodes CDR1 SGDLS and CDR2 YYNGEE. The CDR3 is made up of 14 amino acids. Deletions cut 0 bases from V and 3 bases from J, with 10 bases between. The CDR3 is CASSVDPGYYEQYF. The DNA for the CDR3 is TGTGCCAGCAGCGTAGATCCCGGGTACTACGAGCAGTACTTC.

The chain links TRBV5-6 to TRBJ1-6; TRBD1 matches 9 bases. V gave up 4 bases and J gave up 10 bases; unmatched junction bases: 9. CDR3 length: 15 amino acids. Germline CDR1 is SGHDT and CDR2 is YYEEEE. Here the CDR3 DNA reads TGTGCCAGCAGCACTTGGGACAGGGTCGGCTCACCCCTCCACTTT. Its protein product is CASSTWDRVGSPLHF.

The chain carries TRBV24-1 and TRBJ2-1, with 10 bases aligning to TRBD1. The CDR3 is 16 residues long. CDR1 and CDR2 from the germline V gene are KGHDR and SFDVKD. Losses at the gene ends were 3 bases for V and 7 bases for J; bases not matched to a gene: 8. The CDR3 DNA follows: TGTGCCACCAGTGATGCGGGACAGGGGATAATTAATGAGCAGTTCTTC. Amino acids: CATSDAGQGIINEQFF.

The J gene is TRBJ2-3, the V gene TRBV28; D gene uncertain. The V end lost 5 bases, the J end lost 0 bases, and 6 bases lay between the germline ends. The CDR3 has 13 amino acids. Germline lookup yields CDR1 MDHEN and CDR2 SYDVKM. The CDR3 sequence: CASSPYSTDTQYF. The CDR3 region has the DNA TGTGCCAGCAGTCCCTATAGCACAGATACGCAGTATTTT.

The rearrangement uses TRBV7-3 and TRBJ2-1; 12 bases align to TRBD2. Germline CDR1 and CDR2: SGHTA and FQGTGA. This CDR3 is 17 amino acids long. The V segment lost 3 bases and the J segment 7 bases; nucleotides outside the gene matches: 10. CDR3: CASSLGSSGRARNEQFF. The CDR3 DNA is TGTGCCAGCAGCTTGGGGTCTAGCGGGAGGGCCCGGAATGAGCAGTTCTTC.

The chain combines TRBV9 with TRBJ2-7; 10 bases are shared with TRBD1. The CDR3 spans 14 residues. Germline lookup yields CDR1 SGDLS and CDR2 YYNGEE. J gave up 3 bases and V 3 bases, and 3 bases lay outside the gene matches. The CDR3 sequence: CASSERDRGYEQYF. The CDR3 DNA follows: TGTGCCAGCAGCGAGCGGGACAGGGGCTACGAGCAGTACTTC.

This clone was found once. The chain uses TRBV19 and TRBJ2-1, with D perhaps TRBD2 (6 bases). The CDR3 totals 15 residues. Germline V gene sequence: CDR1 LNHDA, CDR2 SQIVND (reference sequence). Trimming removed 7 bases at V and 7 bases at J, with 20 bases between. CDR3: CASTPLGRGPNEQFF. The DNA of the CDR3 is TGTGCCAGTACTCCACTGGGGCGGGGACCTAATGAGCAGTTCTTC.

This clone showed up just a few times. The gene calls are TRBV13 and TRBJ1-1; no clear D. The V and J ends lost 5 bases and 1 base respectively, with 8 bases between them. The CDR3 has 13 residues. Germline CDR1 and CDR2: PRHDT and FYEKMQ (reference sequence). The CDR3 here is CASSVSRNTEAFF. CDR3 sequence (DNA): TGTGCCAGCAGCGTGTCTCGGAACACTGAAGCTTTCTTT. Looking up the rest from reference TRBV13 and TRBJ1-1 gives the full variable domain: AAGVIQSPRHLIKEKRETATLKCYPIPRHDTVYWYQQGPGQDPQFLISFYEKMQSDKGSIPDRFSAQQFSDYHSELNMSSLELGDSALYFCASSVSRNTEAFFGQGTRLTVV.

V is TRBV7-3 and J is TRBJ2-2; 7 bases map to TRBD2. The V gene's germline CDR1 is SGHTA and CDR2 FQGTGA. The CDR3 runs 16 residues. The ends lost 3 bases at V and 3 bases at J; junction bases unmatched: 7. As DNA, the CDR3 is TGTGCCAGCAGCTTTTGGGCGGGGGTGCACACCGGGGAGCTGTTTTTT. This encodes CASSFWAGVHTGELFF.